The clone carrying this TCR beta chain was recorded many times. Its antigen remains unidentified. This entry comes from a study of T cell repertoires in cytomegalovirus infection. TCRdb independently ran MiXCR on the reads; one entry per CDR3 protein. The table lists 800,000 to 950,000 distinct CDR3 sequences, roughly 33% of them singletons, with about an eighth in the top ten. V lost 0 bases and J lost 2, with 11 bases in between. This CDR3 has 16 residues. The V gene's germline CDR1 is SGHVS and CDR2 FNYEAQ. The rearrangement joins TRBV7-6 to TRBJ2-1; no firm D call. This TCR derives from a human donor in good health (CMV status not recorded). Some clones in this sample may be carry-over from other donors' samples. The sequenced sample was cultured CD8+ T cells from PBMCs, obtained from culture after CMV antigen stimulation. CDR3 sequence (DNA): TGTGCCAGCAGCTTAGCGTACGGCGGCGCCTACAATGAGCAGTTCTTC. It encodes CASSLAYGGAYNEQFF.